This T cell receptor (beta chain) was identified in a study of PD-1 blockade in mismatch repair-deficient tumors. This clone was seen only once. Data came from immunoSEQ multiplex PCR; TCRdb stores just in-frame clones and leaves some out. The sample carries about 34,000 clones, around 80% recorded once. V shed 5 bases, J shed 9 bases, and the junction held 5 bases outside the gene matches. From germline, CDR1 is SGHNT and CDR2 YENEEA. There are 12 residues in the CDR3. The chain uses TRBV11-3 and TRBJ1-2; TRBD1 matches at 8 bases. Sequenced material: PBMCs, taken less than 7 weeks after starting pembrolizumab. The origin of this receptor is an adult with mismatch repair-deficient cancer. The DNA for the CDR3 is TGTGCCAGCAGCCCAGGGGGCGTGAGCTACACCTTC. The encoded protein is CASSPGGVSYTF. Variable domain in full (rest from reference TRBV11-3 and TRBJ1-2): EAGVVQSPRYKIIEKKQPVAFWCNPISGHNTLYWYLQNLGQGPELLIRYENEEAVDDSQLPKDRFSAERLKGVDSTLKIQPAELGDSAVYLCASSPGGVSYTFGSGTRLTVV.